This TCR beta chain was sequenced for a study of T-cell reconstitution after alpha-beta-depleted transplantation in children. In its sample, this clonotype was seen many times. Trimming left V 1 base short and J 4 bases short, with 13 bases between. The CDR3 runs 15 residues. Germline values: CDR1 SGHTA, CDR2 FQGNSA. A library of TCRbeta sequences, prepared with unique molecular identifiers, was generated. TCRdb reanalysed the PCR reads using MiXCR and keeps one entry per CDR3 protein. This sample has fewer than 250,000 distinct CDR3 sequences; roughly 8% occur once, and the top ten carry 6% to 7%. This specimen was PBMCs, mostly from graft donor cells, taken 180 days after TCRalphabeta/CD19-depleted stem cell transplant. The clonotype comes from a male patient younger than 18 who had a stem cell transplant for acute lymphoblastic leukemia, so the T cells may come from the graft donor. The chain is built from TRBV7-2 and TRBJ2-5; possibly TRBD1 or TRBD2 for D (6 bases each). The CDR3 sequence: CASSLVKGGSETQYF. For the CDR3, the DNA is TGTGCCAGCAGCTTAGTTAAGGGGGGATCAGAGACCCAGTACTTC.